This T cell receptor (beta chain) emerged from a study of T cell repertoires in cytomegalovirus infection. The overall study: Public TCR beta signatures were indicative of both CMV infection and a matching HLA type.

Regarding this clonotype: Its antigen is still unknown.

V gave up 4 bases and J gave up 6 bases, with 17 bases separating them. CDR1 is SGHNT, CDR2 YYREEE, per germline (reference sequence). The CDR3 loop spans 16 amino acids. MiXCR, applied by TCRdb to the reads, yields one record per CDR3 protein. The sample contains 97,000 or so distinct CDR3 sequences, approximately 15% of which appear only once. The study, taken as a whole, reports: Cumulative frequency of public TCR beta families picked out carriers of CMV plus the relevant HLA. CMV-specific HLA-C-restricted TCR beta clonotypes dominated the ex vivo response.

The source of this sequence is a human donor in good health (CMV status not recorded). Some clones in this sample may be carry-over from other donors' samples. Sequenced: PBMCs. V is TRBV5-4 and J is TRBJ1-6; tentatively, D is TRBD1 (5 bases). CDR3 coding DNA: TGTGCCAGCAGCCGCATTACCCCTCAGGGTAATTCACCCCTCCACTTT. As protein: CASSRITPQGNSPLHF.